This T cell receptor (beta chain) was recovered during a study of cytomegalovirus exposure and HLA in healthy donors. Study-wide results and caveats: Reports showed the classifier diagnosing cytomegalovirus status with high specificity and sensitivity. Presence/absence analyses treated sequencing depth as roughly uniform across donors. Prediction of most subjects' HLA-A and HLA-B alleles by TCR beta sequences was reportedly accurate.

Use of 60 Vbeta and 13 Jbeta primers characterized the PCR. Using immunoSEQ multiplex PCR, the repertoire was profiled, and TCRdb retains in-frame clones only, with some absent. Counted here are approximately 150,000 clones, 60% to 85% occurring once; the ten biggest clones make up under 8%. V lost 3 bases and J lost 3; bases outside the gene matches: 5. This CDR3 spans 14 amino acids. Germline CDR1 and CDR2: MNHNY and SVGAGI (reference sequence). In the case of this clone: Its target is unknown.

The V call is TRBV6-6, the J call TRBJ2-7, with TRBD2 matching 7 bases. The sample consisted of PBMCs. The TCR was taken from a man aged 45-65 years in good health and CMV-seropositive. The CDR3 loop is CASSYWGEGYEQYF. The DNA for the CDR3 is TGTGCCAGCAGTTATTGGGGGGAGGGCTACGAGCAGTACTTC.